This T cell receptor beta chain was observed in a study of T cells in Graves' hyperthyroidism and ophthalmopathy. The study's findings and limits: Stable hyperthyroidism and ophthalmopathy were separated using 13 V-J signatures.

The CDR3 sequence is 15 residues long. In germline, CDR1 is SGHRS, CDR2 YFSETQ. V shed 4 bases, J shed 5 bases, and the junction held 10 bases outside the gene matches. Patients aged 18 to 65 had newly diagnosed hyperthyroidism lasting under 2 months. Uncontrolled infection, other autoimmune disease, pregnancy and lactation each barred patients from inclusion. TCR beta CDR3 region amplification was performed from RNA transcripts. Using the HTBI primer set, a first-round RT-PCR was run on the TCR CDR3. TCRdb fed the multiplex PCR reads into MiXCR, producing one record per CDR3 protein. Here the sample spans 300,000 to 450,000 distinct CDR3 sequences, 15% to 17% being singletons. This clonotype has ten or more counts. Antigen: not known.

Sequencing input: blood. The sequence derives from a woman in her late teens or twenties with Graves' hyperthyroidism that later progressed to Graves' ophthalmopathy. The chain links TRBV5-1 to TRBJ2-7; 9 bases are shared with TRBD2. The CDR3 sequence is CASSRARGGQDEQYF. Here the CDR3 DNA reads TGCGCCAGCAGCCGGGCGCGGGGGGGCCAGGACGAGCAGTACTTC.